This entry lists 29 T cell receptor beta chains sequenced from one sample in a study of CD8+CD57+ T cells in acquired aplastic anemia. TCR beta VDJ and CDR3 profiling used genomic DNA as template. MiXCR, applied by TCRdb to the reads, yields one record per CDR3 protein. The sample comprises under 200,000 distinct CDR3 sequences, 55% to 75% of which are singletons, and 45% rests with the top ten. Sequencing input: sorted CD4+, CD8+, or CD8+CD57+ T cells (not recorded which) from PBMCs. The receptors were gathered from a human donor in good health.

The gene calls are TRBV24-1 and TRBJ1-2; 11 nucleotides line up with TRBD1. Germline V gene data show CDR1 as KGHDR and CDR2 as SFDVKD. The CDR3 runs to 14 residues. V dropped 4 bases and J dropped 6; count of bases not matched to a gene: 3. The CDR3 region has the DNA TGTGCCACCAGTGACGGGGGACAGGGGGATGGCTACACCTTC. Its translation is CATSDGGQGDGYTF.

The rearrangement links TRBV2 to TRBJ2-3; perhaps TRBD2 as D (7 bases). V was trimmed by 2 bases and J by 4 bases, leaving 19 bases between them. The CDR3 runs to 17 residues. From germline, CDR1 is SNHLY and CDR2 FYNNEI. The CDR3, as DNA: TGTGCCAGCAGTGAAAGGTGGGGGGGGCAAGTTTCAGATACGCAGTATTTT. It specifies CASSERWGGQVSDTQYF.

A single count supports this clonotype. This chain links TRBV29-1 with TRBJ1-1; D unresolved. Trimming shortened V by 0 bases and J by 0 bases, and 11 bases separated the two germline ends. Germline CDR1 reads SQVTM; CDR2 reads ANQGSEA. The CDR3 runs 15 residues. The CDR3 sequence: CSVEEGLGMNTEAFF. DNA of the CDR3: TGCAGCGTTGAAGAAGGGTTGGGGATGAACACTGAAGCTTTCTTT.

This clonotype was counted many times. The rearrangement links TRBV5-1 to TRBJ2-1, with D perhaps TRBD1 (5 bases). The CDR3 length is 15 residues. V lost 1 base and J lost 2, with 10 bases in between. Germline values: CDR1 SGHRS, CDR2 YFSETQ. The CDR3 protein is CASSLWGAAYNEQFF. The CDR3 coding sequence is TGCGCCAGCAGCTTGTGGGGCGCAGCCTACAATGAGCAGTTCTTC.

This clonotype occurred a few times. V usage is TRBV7-3 and J usage is TRBJ2-3, with D possibly TRBD2 on 5 matching bases. Deletions cut 5 bases from V and 6 bases from J, with 18 bases between. Germline CDR1 and CDR2: SGHTA and FQGTGA. CDR3 length equals 15 residues. The CDR3 loop is CASSPGLPIWDTQYF. The CDR3 region has the DNA TGTGCCAGCAGCCCGGGGTTACCTATTTGGGATACGCAGTATTTT. Supplemented by reference TRBV7-3 and TRBJ2-3, the full variable domain reads GAGVSQTPSNKVTEKGKYVELRCDPISGHTALYWYRQSLGQGPEFLIYFQGTGAADDSGLPNDRFFAVRPEGSVSTLKIQRTERGDSAVYLCASSPGLPIWDTQYFGPGTRLTVL.

The chain uses TRBV2 and TRBJ2-7; 14 nucleotides agree with TRBD2. CDR3 length: 13 residues. CDR1 and CDR2 (germline): SNHLY, FYNNEI. The CDR3 DNA follows: TGTGCGACCGGGACTAGCGGGAGCTACGAGCAGTACTTC. Amino acid sequence: CATGTSGSYEQYF.

The genes are TRBV20-1 and TRBJ2-7; TRBD1 or TRBD2 may be the D gene (6 bases each). Germline loops: CDR1 DFQATT, CDR2 SNEGSKA (reference sequence). This CDR3 has 14 residues. Trimming left V 5 bases short and J 0 bases short, with 14 bases between. Here the CDR3 reads CSAPRRGVSYEQYF. The CDR3, as DNA: TGCAGTGCTCCCAGAAGGGGGGTCTCCTACGAGCAGTACTTC.

This clonotype was seen once. The rearrangement joins TRBV24-1 to TRBJ2-7; 8 bases align to TRBD1. Trimming took 3 bases from V and 4 from J; bases not matched to a gene: 7. CDR1 and CDR2 from the germline V gene are KGHDR and SFDVKD. The CDR3 is made up of 15 amino acids. The CDR3 nucleotides are TGTGCCACCAGTGATGTTTCAGGGGGCAGGTACGAGCAGTACTTC. Protein product: CATSDVSGGRYEQYF.

The chain has TRBV28 and TRBJ2-5; D call uncertain. With 7 bases removed from V and 2 bases from J, the gap between germline ends came to 8 bases. This CDR3 spans 12 amino acids. The germline gives CDR1 MDHEN, CDR2 SYDVKM. The CDR3 reads CASTDPQETQYF. The CDR3 DNA follows: TGTGCCAGCACCGACCCTCAAGAGACCCAGTACTTC.

V usage is TRBV7-2 and J usage is TRBJ2-7, with D uncertain. This CDR3 has 15 residues. In germline, CDR1 is SGHTA, CDR2 FQGNSA. V was trimmed by 5 bases and J by 0 bases, leaving 14 bases between them. This CDR3 is CASSPYASRSYEQYF. CDR3 coding DNA: TGTGCCAGCAGCCCATACGCGTCCCGCTCCTACGAGCAGTACTTC.

The J gene is TRBJ2-7, the V gene TRBV5-1; TRBD2 matches at 9 bases. CDR3 length equals 14 residues. Germline CDR1 is SGHRS and CDR2 is YFSETQ. Trimming took 3 bases from V and 4 from J; bases not matched to a gene: 5. As DNA, the CDR3 is TGCGCCAGCAGCTCCGGGACTAGCAGTTACGAGCAGTACTTC. This translates into CASSSGTSSYEQYF.

DNA for the CDR3: TGTGCCAGTAGTATGAACAGTGAATATCAGCCCCAGCATTTT. This gives the protein CASSMNSEYQPQHF. The rearrangement uses TRBV19 and TRBJ1-5; D gene uncertain. Trimming took 3 bases from V and 5 from J, leaving 11 bases between them. From germline, CDR1 is LNHDA and CDR2 SQIVND (reference sequence). The CDR3 has 14 residues.

Of note for this clonotype: At one of its ends the junction is not consistent with the germline gene, which may arise from a read error. The rearrangement uses TRBV7-9 and TRBJ2-2; 7 positions agree with TRBD2. CDR3 size: 16 residues. Germline V CDR1 and CDR2: SEHNR, FQNEAQ (reference sequence). Here the CDR3 reads CASSHPRAGDTGELIF. The CDR3 region has the DNA TGTGCCAGCAGCCACCCGCGGGCGGGAGACACCGGGGAGCTAATTTTT.

The gene calls are TRBV6-1 and TRBJ1-1, with D perhaps matching TRBD1 (6 bases). V was clipped by 5 bases and J by 1 base, with 14 bases between them. The CDR3 runs to 15 residues. CDR1 and CDR2 (germline): MNHNS, SASEGT. The CDR3 DNA reads as TGTGCCAGCAGTAATAGACAGGCGGGGAACACTGAAGCTTTCTTT. This gives the protein CASSNRQAGNTEAFF.

As concerns this clonotype: Relative to the germline gene, one junction end is altered; a read error may explain this. The chain links TRBV4-3 to TRBJ1-1, with 10 bases that match TRBD1. The CDR3 spans 15 residues. In germline, CDR1 is LGHNA, CDR2 YSLEER. This CDR3 is CAGSQRQGAASEAFF. Written as DNA, the CDR3 is TGCGCCGGCAGCCAGCGACAGGGGGCCGCATCTGAAGCTTTCTTT.

Remarks on this clonotype: This sequence may be a read error, since a much larger clone differs from it by one base. The rearrangement links TRBV25-1 to TRBJ2-2, with D perhaps assigned TRBD1 or TRBD2 (6 bases each). The CDR3 consists of 15 residues. Germline V CDR1 and CDR2: MGHDK, SYGVNS. The DNA of the CDR3 is TGTGCCAGCAGTGGCTTAACCGGGGGCCCCGGGGAGCTGTTGTTT. Translated: CASSGLTGGPGELLF.

Only one count was recorded for this clonotype. This chain connects TRBV5-6 to TRBJ2-7; a possible D gene is TRBD2 (6 bases). Trimming took 3 bases from V and 9 from J, leaving 16 bases between them. From germline, CDR1 is SGHDT and CDR2 YYEEEE. This CDR3 comprises 13 residues. This chain's CDR3 is CASSYWTGSGQYF. CDR3 nucleotide sequence: TGTGCCAGCAGCTACTGGACCGGTAGCGGGCAGTACTTC.

The chain links TRBV7-2 to TRBJ1-4; D unresolved. This CDR3 comprises 15 residues. Germline values: CDR1 SGHTA, CDR2 FQGNSA. V was trimmed by 0 bases and J by 8 bases, leaving 13 bases between them. The CDR3 here is CASSLAQVGPEKLFF. The CDR3 DNA reads as TGTGCCAGCAGCTTAGCGCAAGTAGGACCCGAAAAACTGTTTTTT.

The table lists this clonotype with many counts. The chain couples TRBV6-1 to TRBJ1-5, with no clear D. The CDR3 runs 15 residues. CDR1 is MNHNS and CDR2 is SASEGT in the germline V gene. V was shortened by 4 bases and J by 3 bases, with 13 bases between the two germline ends. The CDR3 nucleotides read TGTGCCAGCAGTGGAGTCGGGTTTTCCAATCAGCCCCAGCATTTT. Protein: CASSGVGFSNQPQHF.

V and J are TRBV24-1 and TRBJ1-2; TRBD1 matches at 8 bases. V lost 4 bases and J lost 7; bases outside the gene matches: 10. This CDR3 region has 15 residues. Germline loops: CDR1 KGHDR, CDR2 SFDVKD. CDR3 in DNA: TGTGCCACCAGTGAGGCGACAGGGGAGTGGGGTGGCTACACCTTC. Translation: CATSEATGEWGGYTF.

This chain connects TRBV20-1 to TRBJ2-7, with D hard to call. The CDR3 runs to 14 residues. CDR1 is DFQATT and CDR2 is SNEGSKA in the germline V gene (reference sequence). Trimming pared 0 bases from V and 1 base from J, leaving 10 bases between. This chain's CDR3 is CSARDLLTSYEQYF. In DNA, the CDR3 is TGCAGTGCTAGAGATTTACTGACATCCTACGAGCAGTACTTC.

The chain is built from TRBV19 and TRBJ2-4; the D is unclear. This CDR3 spans 14 amino acids. V was pared by 6 bases and J by 3 bases, with 12 bases between. CDR1 is LNHDA and CDR2 is SQIVND in the germline V gene (reference sequence). The CDR3 reads CASRSLDGKNIQYF. The CDR3 DNA sequence: TGTGCCAGTAGGTCGTTGGACGGCAAAAACATTCAGTACTTC.

V and J are TRBV19 and TRBJ2-5; D gene uncertain. This CDR3 has 12 residues. V shed 0 bases and J shed 4 bases, with 3 bases lying between them. Germline CDR1 and CDR2: LNHDA and SQIVND (reference sequence). This chain's CDR3 is CASSIDTETQYF. The CDR3 DNA reads as TGTGCCAGTAGTATAGACACAGAGACCCAGTACTTC.

The V call is TRBV19, the J call TRBJ1-5; D ambiguous. With 3 bases removed from V and 4 bases from J, the gap between germline ends came to 7 bases. CDR3 length: 13 residues. Per the germline V gene, CDR1 is LNHDA and CDR2 is SQIVND (reference sequence). The CDR3, as DNA: TGTGCCAGTAGTATTTCGAGGAATCAGCCCCAGCATTTT. It codes for CASSISRNQPQHF.

This clonotype was seen more than once but under ten times. The gene calls are TRBV4-1 and TRBJ2-7, with 7 bases that match TRBD2. This CDR3 has 16 amino acids. The V gene end was trimmed by 4 bases and the J gene end by 5 bases; junction bases not matched to a gene: 14. CDR1 MGHRA and CDR2 YSYEKL come from the germline V gene. The CDR3 nucleotides read TGCGCCAGCAGCCCCATCCGCGGGGAGGGGAGCGACGAGCAGTACTTC. Amino acids: CASSPIRGEGSDEQYF.

The chain is built from TRBV20-1 and TRBJ2-7, with D tentatively TRBD1 (6 bases). Deletions cut 5 bases from V and 5 bases from J, with 16 bases between. The CDR3 is 13 residues long. Germline-derived CDR1 and CDR2 are DFQATT and SNEGSKA (reference sequence). The CDR3 spells CSAVRTAPHEQYF. CDR3 DNA sequence: TGCAGTGCTGTGAGGACAGCACCCCACGAGCAGTACTTC.

This chain links TRBV7-2 with TRBJ1-6; 7 nucleotides line up with TRBD1. The CDR3 covers 14 residues. V lost 7 bases, J lost 4 bases, and 4 bases stayed unmatched. CDR1 and CDR2 from the germline V gene are SGHTA and FQGNSA. The CDR3 here is CASTYRGYNSPLHF. Here the CDR3 DNA reads TGTGCCAGCACCTACAGGGGTTATAATTCACCCCTCCACTTT.

The chain has TRBV7-9 and TRBJ2-2; TRBD2 aligns across 12 bases. CDR1 and CDR2 from the germline V gene are SEHNR and FQNEAQ (reference sequence). This CDR3 region has 14 residues. Unmatched junction bases numbered 6, after V lost 10 bases and J lost 6 bases. This chain's CDR3 is CATTPSGGAGELFF. CDR3 DNA sequence: TGTGCCACAACGCCTAGCGGGGGGGCCGGGGAGCTGTTTTTT.

This clonotype was observed at least ten times. This chain uses TRBV7-8 with TRBJ2-7; perhaps TRBD2 as D (6 bases). Trimming stripped 1 base from V and 3 bases from J, with 25 bases between. CDR1 and CDR2 (germline): SGHVS, FQNEAQ. This CDR3 spans 19 amino acids. The CDR3 here is CASSLDRTTLASWGYEQYF. In nucleotides, the CDR3 is TGTGCCAGCAGCTTAGATCGAACAACCCTAGCGTCCTGGGGCTACGAGCAGTACTTC.